Presented here are 25 T cell receptor beta chains from one specimen sequenced in a study of cytomegalovirus exposure and HLA in healthy donors. In the PCR, 60 Vbeta and 13 Jbeta primers were used. Some clones are missing from TCRdb's copy, which holds only in-frame ones; the method was immunoSEQ multiplex PCR. The table lists 200,000 to 250,000 clones, approximately 81% of them singletons. The source material was PBMCs. The source of these receptors is a girl aged 2 to 10 in good health and CMV-seronegative.

The J gene is TRBJ2-7, the V gene TRBV14; D is possibly TRBD1 (5 bases). V shed 0 bases and J shed 2 bases, with 5 bases lying between them. CDR1 is SGHDN and CDR2 is FVKESK in the germline V gene. This CDR3 has 13 amino acids. CDR3 sequence: CASSQDRAYEQYF. CDR3 DNA sequence: TGTGCCAGCAGCCAAGACAGGGCCTACGAGCAGTACTTC.

The CDR3 sequence is CASSARQGAGYEQYF. The DNA for the CDR3 is TGTGCCAGCAGCGCGCGACAGGGTGCTGGGTACGAGCAGTACTTC. The chain joins TRBV11-3 to TRBJ2-7, with TRBD1 identical over 7 bases. From germline, CDR1 is SGHNT and CDR2 YENEEA. This CDR3 comprises 15 residues. Germline trimming cut 5 bases from V and 4 bases from J; bases unmatched to any gene: 11.

The CDR3 DNA sequence: TGTGCCAGCAGTTTATCGCCGGTTAGCTATGGCTACACCTTC. Residues: CASSLSPVSYGYTF. The chain uses TRBV27 and TRBJ1-2, with D unresolved. The V end lost 0 bases, the J end lost 4 bases, and 9 bases lay between the germline ends. The germline CDR1 and CDR2 sequences are MNHEY and SMNVEV (reference sequence). This CDR3 region has 14 residues.

The V call is TRBV14, the J call TRBJ1-2; D possibly corresponds to TRBD1 (5 bases). Germline-derived CDR1 and CDR2 are SGHDN and FVKESK. Trimming pared 0 bases from V and 4 bases from J, leaving 15 bases between. CDR3 length: 16 amino acids. The CDR3 DNA sequence: TGTGCCAGCAGCCAAGATAGGGGCGGATCGGCCTATGGCTACACCTTC. Its translation is CASSQDRGGSAYGYTF.

A few counts support this clone. The chain links TRBV7-2 to TRBJ2-7, with 7 positions matching TRBD2. The CDR3 loop spans 17 amino acids. Germline lookup yields CDR1 SGHTA and CDR2 FQGNSA. J gave up 7 bases and V 5 bases, and 20 bases lay outside the gene matches. The DNA of the CDR3 is TGTGCCAGCAGCCAGAGGGGCCAAGGCGGGGGTCGGGGGGAGCAGTACTTC. This gives the protein CASSQRGQGGGRGEQYF.

This clone appeared a single time. V gene TRBV5-5 combines with J gene TRBJ2-3; D is possibly TRBD2 (7 bases). Germline V gives CDR1 SGHKS, CDR2 YYEKEE (reference sequence). The CDR3 has 14 amino acids. Trimming took 1 base from V and 4 from J, leaving 10 bases between them. The CDR3 nucleotides are TGTGCCAGCAGCTTGCGGGGGGCGGCAGATACGCAGTATTTT. This translates into CASSLRGAADTQYF.

The gene calls are TRBV9 and TRBJ2-5; no definite D call. Germline CDR1 and CDR2: SGDLS and YYNGEE. Trimming took 0 bases from V and 5 from J, leaving 8 bases between them. The CDR3 runs to 13 residues. DNA of the CDR3: TGTGCCAGCAGCGTAGATAGTTGGGAGACCCAGTACTTC. Its protein product is CASSVDSWETQYF.

CDR3 in DNA: TGTGCCAGCAGCCCCGGCTCGGCTAGCGGATCCTACGAGCAGTACTTC. This codes for CASSPGSASGSYEQYF. The V and J genes are TRBV7-9 and TRBJ2-7; 7 bases match TRBD2. This CDR3 spans 16 amino acids. V lost 5 bases to trimming and J lost 1 base; unmatched junction nucleotides: 11. CDR1 and CDR2 (germline): SEHNR, FQNEAQ (reference sequence).

This chain uses TRBV4-1 with TRBJ1-2; 9 bases match TRBD1. This CDR3 has 16 residues. With 0 bases clipped from V and 8 bases from J, the junction kept 10 bases outside the gene matches. CDR1 is MGHRA, CDR2 YSYEKL, per germline. CDR3 loop: CASSQDPGQGADGYTF. In DNA, the CDR3 is TGCGCCAGCAGCCAAGATCCGGGACAGGGAGCAGACGGCTACACCTTC.

J is TRBJ2-7 and V is TRBV5-5; possibly TRBD2 for D (5 bases). This CDR3 contains 13 residues. V lost 0 bases, J lost 6 bases, and 10 bases lay in between. Germline CDR1 reads SGHKS; CDR2 reads YYEKEE (reference sequence). CDR3: CASSLGGFSEQYF. CDR3 DNA: TGTGCCAGCAGCTTGGGAGGGTTCAGCGAGCAGTACTTC.

With respect to this clone: Different DNA sequences within this sample yield the same CDR3. This sequence joins TRBV11-2 and TRBJ2-5; 9 bases are shared with TRBD1. The germline V gene encodes CDR1 SGHAT and CDR2 FQNNGV. This CDR3 spans 15 amino acids. V shed 3 bases and J 0 bases; nucleotides not matched to a gene: 2. The CDR3 DNA sequence: TGTGCCAGCAGCTTGGGGGACAGGGACCAAGAGACCCAGTACTTC. It specifies CASSLGDRDQETQYF.

V and J are TRBV7-9 and TRBJ1-1; the D gene is possibly TRBD1 (5 bases). V was cut by 2 bases and J by 4 bases, with 8 bases left in between. The CDR3 runs to 13 residues. Per germline, CDR1 SEHNR and CDR2 FQNEAQ (reference sequence). This CDR3 is CASSLQGGTEAFF. CDR3 nucleotide sequence: TGTGCCAGCAGCTTACAGGGAGGCACTGAAGCTTTCTTT.

The chain joins TRBV30 to TRBJ2-5; 7 bases fit TRBD1. CDR1 is GTSNPN and CDR2 is SVGIG in the germline V gene (reference sequence). The CDR3 has 14 residues. V lost 2 bases, J lost 5 bases, and 8 bases stayed unmatched. Here the CDR3 reads CAWSSHRGRETQYF. The CDR3 nucleotides are TGTGCCTGGAGTTCCCACAGGGGACGGGAGACCCAGTACTTC.

This clone was observed a handful of times. The CDR3 DNA is TGTGCCGCAAACAGGGGCGGTGAGCAGTTCTTC. Translated, it gives CAANRGGEQFF. The chain is built from TRBV6-5 and TRBJ2-1; 7 nucleotides line up with TRBD1. CDR3 length: 11 residues. V lost 11 bases to trimming and J lost 9 bases; unmatched junction nucleotides: 7. Germline values: CDR1 MNHEY, CDR2 SVGAGI.

The chain couples TRBV10-1 to TRBJ2-7; no definite D call. The CDR3 contains 14 residues. Trimming stripped 0 bases from V and 2 bases from J, with 8 bases between. Germline-derived CDR1 and CDR2 are WNHNN and SYGVQD (reference sequence). The CDR3 region is CASSESSVPYEQYF. Written as DNA, the CDR3 is TGCGCCAGCAGTGAGTCGAGTGTGCCCTACGAGCAGTACTTC.

This sequence joins TRBV21-1 and TRBJ2-3; whether TRBD1, the table's D call, matches the DNA was not checked. TRBV21-1 is a listed pseudogene. This CDR3 contains 18 residues. CDR3 protein: CASSRPHPDRGGTDTQYF. The CDR3 nucleotides read TGTGCCAGCAGCAGACCTCATCCAGACAGGGGAGGGACAGATACGCAGTATTTT.

This chain uses TRBV4-1 with TRBJ2-5, with 9 nucleotides matching TRBD2. CDR1 and CDR2 (germline): MGHRA, YSYEKL. The V and J ends lost 4 bases and 5 bases, in that order; junction bases with no gene match: 8. The CDR3 is 15 residues long. The CDR3 DNA reads TGCGCCAGCAGCCGCCCGGCGGCGGGAGGGGAGACCCAGTACTTC. It yields the protein CASSRPAAGGETQYF.

V gene TRBV9 combines with J gene TRBJ1-1; possibly TRBD1 for D (5 bases). The CDR3 runs 16 residues. From germline, CDR1 is SGDLS and CDR2 YYNGEE. Trimming pared 0 bases from V and 0 bases from J, leaving 12 bases between. The CDR3 sequence is CASSVVGKGVNTEAFF. DNA for the CDR3: TGTGCCAGCAGCGTAGTGGGGAAAGGGGTGAACACTGAAGCTTTCTTT.

The CDR3 sequence is CASSLESGGYEQYF. The CDR3 nucleotides are TGTGCCAGCAGCTTAGAATCAGGAGGCTACGAGCAGTACTTC. J is TRBJ2-7 and V is TRBV7-9; D perhaps matches TRBD2 (5 bases). Germline loops: CDR1 SEHNR, CDR2 FQNEAQ (reference sequence). Between the trimmed V and J ends, which lost 1 base and 3 bases, there was a span of 10 bases. This CDR3 is built from 14 residues.

This chain links TRBV6-1 with TRBJ2-1; 7 bases fit TRBD1. Germline CDR1 MNHNS, CDR2 SASEGT. This CDR3 comprises 14 residues. V dropped 5 bases and J dropped 2; count of bases not matched to a gene: 3. CDR3 sequence (DNA): TGTGCCAGCAGTCGAGGGGGCGCCTACAATGAGCAGTTCTTC. This gives the protein CASSRGGAYNEQFF.

The chain recombines TRBV10-1 with TRBJ2-1; D is unresolved. V was pared by 1 base and J by 5 bases, with 9 bases between. Germline-derived CDR1 and CDR2 are WNHNN and SYGVQD (reference sequence). CDR3 length: 14 residues. The CDR3 bases are TGCGCCAGCAGTGAGTTCGAGAACGACAATGAGCAGTTCTTC. Its protein is CASSEFENDNEQFF.

This clone was counted once. The V gene is TRBV2, the J gene TRBJ2-3, with D uncertain. This CDR3 is built from 16 residues. The ends were cut back, 4 bases at V and 6 bases at J, with 20 bases in the middle. Germline V gives CDR1 SNHLY, CDR2 FYNNEI. DNA for the CDR3: TGTGCCAGCAGTGTAGGAGTTATGGTAGGTGGGGATACGCAGTATTTT. Translation: CASSVGVMVGGDTQYF.

V is TRBV7-6 and J is TRBJ2-2, with D possibly TRBD2 on 6 matching bases. Deletions cut 11 bases from V and 5 bases from J, with 21 bases between. The length of the CDR3 is 15 residues. From germline, CDR1 is SGHVS and CDR2 FNYEAQ. The CDR3 sequence is CAVDRHKTRTGELFF. The CDR3 bases are TGTGCCGTCGACAGACACAAGACTAGAACCGGGGAGCTGTTTTTT.

V usage is TRBV30 and J usage is TRBJ1-3; D is unresolved. Per germline, CDR1 GTSNPN and CDR2 SVGIG (reference sequence). V was cut by 4 bases and J by 4 bases, with 5 bases left in between. CDR3 length: 11 amino acids. The CDR3 sequence: CAWMSGNTIYF. The CDR3 region has the DNA TGTGCCTGGATGAGCGGAAACACCATATATTTT.

J is TRBJ2-7 and V is TRBV5-1, with D tentatively TRBD1 (6 bases). The V end was cut by 4 bases, the J end by 9 bases, with 26 bases between. The germline gives CDR1 SGHRS, CDR2 YFSETQ. The CDR3 totals 16 residues. CDR3 in DNA: TGCGCCAGCAGCAAGTATAGAGGACAGACCTTGCCTAGGCAGTACTTC. It is translated as CASSKYRGQTLPRQYF. Together with reference TRBV5-1 and TRBJ2-7, the CDR3 gives the full variable domain: KAGVTQTPRYLIKTRGQQVTLSCSPISGHRSVSWYQQTPGQGLQFLFEYFSETQRNKGNFPGRFSGRQFSNSRSEMNVSTLELGDSALYLCASSKYRGQTLPRQYFGPGTRLTVT.